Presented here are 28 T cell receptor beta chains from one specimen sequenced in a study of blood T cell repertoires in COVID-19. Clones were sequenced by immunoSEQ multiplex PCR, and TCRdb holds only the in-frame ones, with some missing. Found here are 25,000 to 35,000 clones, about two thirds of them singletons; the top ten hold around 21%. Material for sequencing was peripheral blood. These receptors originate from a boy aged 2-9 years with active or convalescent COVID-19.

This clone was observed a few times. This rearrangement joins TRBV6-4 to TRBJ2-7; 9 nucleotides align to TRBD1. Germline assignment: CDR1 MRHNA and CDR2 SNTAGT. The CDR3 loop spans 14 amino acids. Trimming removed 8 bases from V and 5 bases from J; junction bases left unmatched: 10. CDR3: CASPGTGRMDEQYF. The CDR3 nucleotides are TGTGCCAGCCCTGGGACAGGGAGAATGGACGAGCAGTACTTC.

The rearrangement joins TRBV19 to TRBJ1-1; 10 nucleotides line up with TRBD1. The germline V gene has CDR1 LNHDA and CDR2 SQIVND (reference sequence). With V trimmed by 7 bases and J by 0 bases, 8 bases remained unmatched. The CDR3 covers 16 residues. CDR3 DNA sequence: TGTGCCAGTACCTCGGACAGGGGGACTTTGAACACTGAAGCTTTCTTT. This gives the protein CASTSDRGTLNTEAFF.

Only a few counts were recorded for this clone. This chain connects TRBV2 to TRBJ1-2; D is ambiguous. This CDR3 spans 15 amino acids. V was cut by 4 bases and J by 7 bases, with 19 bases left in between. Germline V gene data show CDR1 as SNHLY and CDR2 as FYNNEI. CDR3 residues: CASSVGDALPSGYTF. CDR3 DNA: TGTGCCAGCAGTGTAGGAGACGCCCTACCGAGTGGCTACACCTTC. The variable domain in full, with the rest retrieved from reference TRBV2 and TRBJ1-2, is EPEVTQTPSHQVTQMGQEVILRCVPISNHLYFYWYRQILGQKVEFLVSFYNNEISEKSEIFDDQFSVERPDGSNFTLKIRSTKLEDSAMYFCASSVGDALPSGYTFGSGTRLTVV.

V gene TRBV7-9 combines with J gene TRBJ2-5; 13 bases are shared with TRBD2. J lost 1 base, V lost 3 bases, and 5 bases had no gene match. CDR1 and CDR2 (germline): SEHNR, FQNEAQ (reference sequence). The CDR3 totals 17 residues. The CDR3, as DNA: TGTGCCAGCAGCTTCTCACTAGCGGGGGGGCCCCAAGAGACCCAGTACTTC. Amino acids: CASSFSLAGGPQETQYF. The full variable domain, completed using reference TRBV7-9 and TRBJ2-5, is DTGVSQNPRHKITKRGQNVTFRCDPISEHNRLYWYRQTLGQGPEFLTYFQNEAQLEKSRLLSDRFSAERPKGSFSTLEIQRTEQGDSAMYLCASSFSLAGGPQETQYFGPGTRLLVL.

The CDR3 nucleotides read TGTGCCAGTAGTCTTCAGGGGAGAGCTTTCTTT. Its translation: CASSLQGRAFF. The chain is built from TRBV19 and TRBJ1-1, with TRBD1 as a possible D gene (6 bases). This CDR3 is built from 11 residues. The V end lost 5 bases, the J end lost 10 bases, and 11 bases lay between the germline ends. Germline V gene lookup returns CDR1 LNHDA and CDR2 SQIVND (reference sequence).

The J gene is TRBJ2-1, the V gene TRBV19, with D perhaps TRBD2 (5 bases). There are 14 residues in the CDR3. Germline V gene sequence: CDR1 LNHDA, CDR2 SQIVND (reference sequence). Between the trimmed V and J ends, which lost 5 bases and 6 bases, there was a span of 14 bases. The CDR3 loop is CASSPFFTSNEQFF. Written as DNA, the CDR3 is TGTGCCAGTAGTCCTTTCTTCACTAGCAATGAGCAGTTCTTC.

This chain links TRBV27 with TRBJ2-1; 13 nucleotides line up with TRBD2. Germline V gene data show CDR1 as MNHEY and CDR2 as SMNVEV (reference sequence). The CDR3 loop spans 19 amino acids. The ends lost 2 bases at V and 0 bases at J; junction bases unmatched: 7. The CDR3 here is CASSLKGLAGTRSYNEQFF. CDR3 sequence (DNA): TGTGCCAGCAGTTTAAAGGGACTAGCGGGGACCCGCTCCTACAATGAGCAGTTCTTC.

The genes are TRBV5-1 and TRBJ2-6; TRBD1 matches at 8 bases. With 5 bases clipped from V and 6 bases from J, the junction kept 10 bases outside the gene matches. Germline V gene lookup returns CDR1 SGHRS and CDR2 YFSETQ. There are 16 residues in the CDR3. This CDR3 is CASSEELTGVANVLTF. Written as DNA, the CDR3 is TGCGCCAGCAGTGAAGAATTGACAGGGGTGGCCAACGTCCTGACTTTC.

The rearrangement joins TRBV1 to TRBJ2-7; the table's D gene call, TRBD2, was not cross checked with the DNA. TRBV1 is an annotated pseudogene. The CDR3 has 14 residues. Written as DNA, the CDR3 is TGCACCAGCAGGGTTCAACGGGAGTCCTACGAGCAGTACGTC. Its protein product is CTSRVQRESYEQYV.

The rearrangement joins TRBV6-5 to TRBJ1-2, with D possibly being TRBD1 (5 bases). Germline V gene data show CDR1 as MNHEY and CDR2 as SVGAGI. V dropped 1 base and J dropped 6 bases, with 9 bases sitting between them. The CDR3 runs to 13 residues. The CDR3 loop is CASSYLGLNGYTF. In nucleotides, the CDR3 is TGTGCCAGCAGTTACTTGGGGCTGAATGGCTACACCTTC.

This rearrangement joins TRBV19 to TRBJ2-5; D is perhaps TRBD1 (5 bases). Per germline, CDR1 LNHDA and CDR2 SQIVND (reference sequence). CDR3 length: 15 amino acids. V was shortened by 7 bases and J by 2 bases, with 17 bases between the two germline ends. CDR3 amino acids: CASKNGVAGQETQYF. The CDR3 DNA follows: TGTGCCAGTAAAAATGGTGTGGCAGGGCAAGAGACCCAGTACTTC. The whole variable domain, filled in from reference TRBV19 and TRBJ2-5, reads DGGITQSPKYLFRKEGQNVTLSCEQNLNHDAMYWYRQDPGQGLRLIYYSQIVNDFQKGDIAEGYSVSREKKESFPLTVTSAQKNPTAFYLCASKNGVAGQETQYFGPGTRLLVL.

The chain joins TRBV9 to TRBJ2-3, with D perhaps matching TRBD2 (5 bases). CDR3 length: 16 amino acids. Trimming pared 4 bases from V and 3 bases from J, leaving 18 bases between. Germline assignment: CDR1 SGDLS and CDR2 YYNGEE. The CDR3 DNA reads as TGTGCCAGCAGCCGGGTGGGAGTATCCCCAACAGATACGCAGTATTTT. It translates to CASSRVGVSPTDTQYF.

The CDR3 region is CAIRTRPGYNSPLHF. The CDR3 DNA follows: TGTGCCATCAGGACCCGTCCGGGCTATAATTCACCCCTCCACTTT. The chain joins TRBV10-3 to TRBJ1-6; D not resolved. The germline V gene has CDR1 ENHRY and CDR2 SYGVKD. The CDR3 consists of 15 residues. Trimming pared 6 bases from V and 3 bases from J, leaving 12 bases between.

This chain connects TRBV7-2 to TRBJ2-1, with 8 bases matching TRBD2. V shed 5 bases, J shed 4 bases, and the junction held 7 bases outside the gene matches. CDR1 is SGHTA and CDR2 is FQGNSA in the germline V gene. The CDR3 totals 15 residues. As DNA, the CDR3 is TGTGCCAGCAGCCCCCCGGGGGGGCAGTACAATGAGCAGTTCTTC. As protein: CASSPPGGQYNEQFF.

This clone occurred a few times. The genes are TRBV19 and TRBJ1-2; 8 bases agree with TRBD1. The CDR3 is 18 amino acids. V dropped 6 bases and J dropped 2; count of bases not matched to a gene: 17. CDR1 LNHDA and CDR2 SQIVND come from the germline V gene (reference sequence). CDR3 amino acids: CASSQLRPQGARNYGYTF. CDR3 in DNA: TGTGCCAGTAGCCAGTTACGCCCTCAGGGGGCCCGCAACTATGGCTACACCTTC.

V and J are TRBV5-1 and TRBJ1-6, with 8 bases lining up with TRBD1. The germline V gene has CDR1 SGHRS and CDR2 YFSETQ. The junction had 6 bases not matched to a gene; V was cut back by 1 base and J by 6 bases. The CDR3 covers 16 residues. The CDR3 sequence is CASSLLAGGSNSPLHF. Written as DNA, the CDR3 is TGCGCCAGCAGCTTGTTAGCAGGGGGCAGTAATTCACCCCTCCACTTT.

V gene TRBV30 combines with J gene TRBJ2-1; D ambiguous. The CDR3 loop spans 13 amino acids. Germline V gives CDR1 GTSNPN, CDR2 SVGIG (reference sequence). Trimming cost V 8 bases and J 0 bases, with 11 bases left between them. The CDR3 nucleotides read TGTGCCCTCAGAATGCTCTCCTACAATGAGCAGTTCTTC. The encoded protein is CALRMLSYNEQFF.

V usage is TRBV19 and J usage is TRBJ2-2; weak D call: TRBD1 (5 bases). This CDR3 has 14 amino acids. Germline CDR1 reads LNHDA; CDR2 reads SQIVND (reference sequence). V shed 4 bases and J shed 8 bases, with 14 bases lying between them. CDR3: CASSSDSAHGELFF. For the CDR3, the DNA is TGTGCCAGTAGTAGTGACAGCGCACATGGGGAGCTGTTTTTT. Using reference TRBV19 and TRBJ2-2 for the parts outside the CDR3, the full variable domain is DGGITQSPKYLFRKEGQNVTLSCEQNLNHDAMYWYRQDPGQGLRLIYYSQIVNDFQKGDIAEGYSVSREKKESFPLTVTSAQKNPTAFYLCASSSDSAHGELFFGEGSRLTVL.

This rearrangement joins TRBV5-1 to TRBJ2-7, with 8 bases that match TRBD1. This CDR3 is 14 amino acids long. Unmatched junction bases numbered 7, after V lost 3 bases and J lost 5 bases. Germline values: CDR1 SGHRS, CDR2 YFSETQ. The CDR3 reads CASSSGGANNEQYF. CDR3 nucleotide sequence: TGCGCCAGCAGCTCAGGGGGCGCTAACAACGAGCAGTACTTC.

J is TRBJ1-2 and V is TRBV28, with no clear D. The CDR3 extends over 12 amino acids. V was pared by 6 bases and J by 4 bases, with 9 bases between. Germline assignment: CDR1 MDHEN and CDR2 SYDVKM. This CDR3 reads CASRARGYGYTF. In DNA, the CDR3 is TGTGCCAGCAGGGCCCGGGGCTATGGCTACACCTTC.

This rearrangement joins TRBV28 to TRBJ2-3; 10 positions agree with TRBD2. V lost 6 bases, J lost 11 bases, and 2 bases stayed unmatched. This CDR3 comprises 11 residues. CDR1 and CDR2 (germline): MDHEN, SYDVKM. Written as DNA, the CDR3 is TGTGCCAGCAGAGAGCGGGAGGGGCAGTATTTT. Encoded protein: CASREREGQYF.

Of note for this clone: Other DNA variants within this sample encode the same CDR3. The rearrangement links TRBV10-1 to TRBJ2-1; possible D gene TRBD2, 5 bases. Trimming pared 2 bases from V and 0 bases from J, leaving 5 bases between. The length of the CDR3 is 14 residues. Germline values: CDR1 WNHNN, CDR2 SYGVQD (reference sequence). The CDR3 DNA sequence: TGCGCCAGCAGTGAGGGGAGCTCCTACAATGAGCAGTTCTTC. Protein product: CASSEGSSYNEQFF.

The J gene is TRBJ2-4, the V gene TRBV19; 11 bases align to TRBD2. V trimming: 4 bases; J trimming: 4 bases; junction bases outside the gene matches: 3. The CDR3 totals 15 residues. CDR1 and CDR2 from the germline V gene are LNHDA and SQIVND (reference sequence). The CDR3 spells CASSKIAGGKNIQYF. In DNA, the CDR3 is TGTGCCAGTAGTAAAATAGCGGGAGGGAAAAACATTCAGTACTTC.

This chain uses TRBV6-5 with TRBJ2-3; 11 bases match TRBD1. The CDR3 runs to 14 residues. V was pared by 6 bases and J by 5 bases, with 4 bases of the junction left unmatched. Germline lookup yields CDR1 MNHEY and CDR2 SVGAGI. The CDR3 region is CASRTGTGGDTQYF. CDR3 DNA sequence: TGTGCCAGCAGGACCGGGACAGGGGGAGATACGCAGTATTTT.

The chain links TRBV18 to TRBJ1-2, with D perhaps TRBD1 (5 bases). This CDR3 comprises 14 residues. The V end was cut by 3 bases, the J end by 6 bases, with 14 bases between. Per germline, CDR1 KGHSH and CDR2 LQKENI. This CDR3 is CASSPRGTDDGYTF. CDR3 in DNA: TGTGCCAGCTCACCTCGAGGGACTGACGATGGCTACACCTTC.

CDR3 region: CASSRRQGYETQYF. CDR3 in DNA: TGTGCCAGCAGCCGCCGACAGGGATACGAGACCCAGTACTTC. V and J are TRBV11-2 and TRBJ2-5; 7 bases are a match to TRBD1. The V and J ends lost 5 bases and 5 bases, in that order; junction bases with no gene match: 8. The CDR3 runs 14 residues. CDR1 SGHAT and CDR2 FQNNGV come from the germline V gene.

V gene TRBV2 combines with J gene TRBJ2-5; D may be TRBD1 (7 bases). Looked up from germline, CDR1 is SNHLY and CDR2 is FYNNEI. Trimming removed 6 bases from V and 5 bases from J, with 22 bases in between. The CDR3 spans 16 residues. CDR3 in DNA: TGTGCCAGCAGCCTTAGACAGGGAGGATTCGGGGAGACCCAGTACTTC. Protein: CASSLRQGGFGETQYF. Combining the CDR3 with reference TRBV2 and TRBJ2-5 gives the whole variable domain EPEVTQTPSHQVTQMGQEVILRCVPISNHLYFYWYRQILGQKVEFLVSFYNNEISEKSEIFDDQFSVERPDGSNFTLKIRSTKLEDSAMYFCASSLRQGGFGETQYFGPGTRLLVL.

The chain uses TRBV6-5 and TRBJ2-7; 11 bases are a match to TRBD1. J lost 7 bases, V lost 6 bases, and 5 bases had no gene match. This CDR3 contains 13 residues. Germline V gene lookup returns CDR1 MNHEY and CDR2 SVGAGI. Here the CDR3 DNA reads TGTGCCAGCAGCCAGGACAGGGGGCGAGAGCAGTACTTC. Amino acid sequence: CASSQDRGREQYF.